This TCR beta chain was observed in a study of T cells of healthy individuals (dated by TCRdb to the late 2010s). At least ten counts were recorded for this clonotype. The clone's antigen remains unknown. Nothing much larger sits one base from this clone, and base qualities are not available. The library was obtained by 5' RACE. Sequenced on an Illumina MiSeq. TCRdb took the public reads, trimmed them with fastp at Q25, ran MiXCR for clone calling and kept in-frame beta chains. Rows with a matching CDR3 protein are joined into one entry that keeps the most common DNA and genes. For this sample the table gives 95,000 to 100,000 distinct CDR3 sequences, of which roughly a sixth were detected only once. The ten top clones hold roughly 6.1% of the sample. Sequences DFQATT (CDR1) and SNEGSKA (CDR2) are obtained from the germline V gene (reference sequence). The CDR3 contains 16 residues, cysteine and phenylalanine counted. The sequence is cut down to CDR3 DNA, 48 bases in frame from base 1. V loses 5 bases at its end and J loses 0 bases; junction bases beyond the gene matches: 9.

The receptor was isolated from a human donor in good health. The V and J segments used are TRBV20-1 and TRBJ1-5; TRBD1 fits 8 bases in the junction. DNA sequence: TGCAGTGCTCCGGACAGGGCCGGGTATAGCAATCAGCCCCAGCATTTT. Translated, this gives CSAPDRAGYSNQPQHF.